The present T cell receptor (beta chain) was sequenced within a study of CD8+ T cells in alopecia areata. In the study overall: Among treated patients, oral tofacitinib was administered at 5 to 10 mg twice daily. The drug, tofacitinib, lasted 6 to 18 months, followed by 6 months off drug.

Study-wide findings and caveats: Higher clonality than in normal scalp was seen in lesional scalp, especially alopecia totalis/universalis.

Comment on this clone: As yet, its antigen is unknown.

RNA extraction and reverse transcription yielded cDNA as sequencing template. The method was immunoSEQ multiplex PCR; TCRdb's version includes in-frame clones alone and lacks a portion of them. The sample lists around 140,000 clones; approximately 50% were seen once. In germline, CDR1 is GTSNPN, CDR2 SVGIG (reference sequence). V lost 4 bases, J lost 5 bases, and 9 bases lay in between. The CDR3 is 12 residues long. Sample: CD4+ T cells sorted from blood, taken at week 0. The gene calls are TRBV30 and TRBJ2-4, with a tentative D call TRBD1 (5 bases). The TCR originated in a human donor with alopecia areata. The CDR3 is CAWTVRENIQYF. DNA for the CDR3: TGTGCCTGGACCGTCAGGGAAAACATTCAGTACTTC. Based on the CDR3 plus reference TRBV30 and TRBJ2-4, the full variable domain is SQTIHQWPATLVQPVGSPLSLECTVEGTSNPNLYWYRQAAGRGLQLLFYSVGIGQISSEVPQNLSASRPQDRQFILSSKKLLLSDSGFYLCAWTVRENIQYFGAGTRLSVL.